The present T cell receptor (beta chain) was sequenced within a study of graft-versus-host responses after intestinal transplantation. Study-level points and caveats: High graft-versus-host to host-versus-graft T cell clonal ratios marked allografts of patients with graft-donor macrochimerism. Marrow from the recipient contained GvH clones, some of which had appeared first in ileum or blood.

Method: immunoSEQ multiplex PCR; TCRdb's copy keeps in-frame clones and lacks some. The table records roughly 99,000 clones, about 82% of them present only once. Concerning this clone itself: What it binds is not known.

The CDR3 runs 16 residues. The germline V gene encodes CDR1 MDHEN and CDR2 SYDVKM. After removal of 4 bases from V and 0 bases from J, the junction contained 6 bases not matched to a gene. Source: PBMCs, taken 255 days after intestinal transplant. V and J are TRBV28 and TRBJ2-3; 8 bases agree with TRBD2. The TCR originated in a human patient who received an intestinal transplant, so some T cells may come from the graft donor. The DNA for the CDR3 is TGTGCCAGCAGTTCATTCGGACTAGCCAGCACAGATACGCAGTATTTT. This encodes CASSSFGLASTDTQYF.